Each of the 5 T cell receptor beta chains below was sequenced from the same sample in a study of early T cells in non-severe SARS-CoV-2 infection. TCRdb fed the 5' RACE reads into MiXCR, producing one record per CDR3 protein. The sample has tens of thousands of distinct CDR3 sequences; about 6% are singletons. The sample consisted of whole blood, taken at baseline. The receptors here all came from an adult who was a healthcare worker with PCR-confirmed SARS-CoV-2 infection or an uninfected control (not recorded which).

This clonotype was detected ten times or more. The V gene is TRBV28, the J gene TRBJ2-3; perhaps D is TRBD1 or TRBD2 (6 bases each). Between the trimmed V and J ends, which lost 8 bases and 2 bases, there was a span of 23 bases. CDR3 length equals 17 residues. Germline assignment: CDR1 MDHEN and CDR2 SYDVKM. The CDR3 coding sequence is TGTGCCAGCGATGGAGGGGGGCCCGAGCTTTACACAGATACGCAGTATTTT. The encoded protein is CASDGGGPELYTDTQYF.

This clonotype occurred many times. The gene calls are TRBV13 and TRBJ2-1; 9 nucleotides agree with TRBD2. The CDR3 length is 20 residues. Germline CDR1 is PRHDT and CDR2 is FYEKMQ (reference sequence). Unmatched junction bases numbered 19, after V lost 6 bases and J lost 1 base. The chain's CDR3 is CASRPDPAGGALGSYNEQFF. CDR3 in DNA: TGTGCCAGCAGACCAGACCCTGCGGGGGGGGCTCTGGGGTCCTACAATGAGCAGTTCTTC.

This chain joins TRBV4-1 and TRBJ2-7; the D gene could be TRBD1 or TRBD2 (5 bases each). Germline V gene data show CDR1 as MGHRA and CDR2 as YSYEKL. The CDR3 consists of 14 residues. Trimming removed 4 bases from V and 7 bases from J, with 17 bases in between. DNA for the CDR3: TGCGCCAGCAGCCTTAGGGGTGTGACTATAGAGCAGTACTTC. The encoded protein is CASSLRGVTIEQYF.

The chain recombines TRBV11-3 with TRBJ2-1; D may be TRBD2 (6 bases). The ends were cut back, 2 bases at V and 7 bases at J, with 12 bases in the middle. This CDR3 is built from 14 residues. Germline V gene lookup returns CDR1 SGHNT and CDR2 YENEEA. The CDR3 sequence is CASSLSTGTNEQFF. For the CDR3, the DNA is TGTGCCAGCAGCTTATCCACCGGGACTAATGAGCAGTTCTTC.

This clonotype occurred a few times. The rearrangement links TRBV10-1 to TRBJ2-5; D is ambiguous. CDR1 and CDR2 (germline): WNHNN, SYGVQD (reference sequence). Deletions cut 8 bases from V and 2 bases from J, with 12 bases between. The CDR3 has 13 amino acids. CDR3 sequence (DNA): TGCGCCAGCTCCCGTCAGAGACAAGAGACCCAGTACTTC. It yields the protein CASSRQRQETQYF.